This TCR beta chain derives from a study of T cells in tuberculosis. About the study: Samples predate treatment or fall within its first 7 days.

Generated by immunoSEQ multiplex PCR, the TCRdb table keeps only in-frame clones and is missing some. Of 30,000 to 35,000 clones detected, nearly 90% appear once; the ten largest clones hold 5% to 6%. Time point defined: new active TB diagnosis, blood taken before or within 7 days of starting treatment. The table lists this clone with a count of one. The V gene lost 3 bases and the J gene lost 7 bases, with 12 bases spanning the gap. Germline V gives CDR1 MGHDK, CDR2 SYGVNS. CDR3 length: 14 amino acids. The genes are TRBV25-1 and TRBJ2-2; TRBD1 might be the D (6 bases). The TCR sequence derives from an adult with tuberculosis. The sequences come from PBMCs, collected at tuberculosis diagnosis. CDR3 amino acids: CASSESGGRGELFF. CDR3 in DNA: TGTGCCAGCAGTGAGTCTGGGGGCCGCGGGGAGCTGTTTTTT.